The rows below give T cell receptor beta chains drawn from one sample of a study of cytomegalovirus exposure and HLA in healthy donors. Assay: immunoSEQ multiplex PCR; the TCRdb copy retains only in-frame clones and omits some. The table records 85,000 to 120,000 clones, 50% to 70% of them present only once. The sequencing sample was made of PBMCs. Source of these receptors: a human donor in good health. Each CDR3 is given with its conserved first and last residue. The D gene is left open where the match is weak. Only part of the rows carry a size: once, few, many, or a class if the clone is expanded.

D | size | J | V | CDR3 | DNA
TRBD1 | - | TRBJ2-5 | TRBV7-3 | CASSLIAGGQETQYF | TGTGCCAGCAGCTTAATAGCAGGGGGCCAAGAGACCCAGTACTTC
TRBD1 | once | TRBJ1-1 | TRBV19 | CASSDRVGTEAFF | TGTGCCAGCTCCGACAGGGTGGGGACTGAAGCTTTCTTT
- | few | TRBJ1-5 | TRBV5-6 | CASSSTDFNQPQHF | TGTGCCAGCAGCTCAACAGATTTCAATCAGCCCCAGCATTTT
TRBD1 | - | TRBJ2-1 | TRBV5-1 | CASSDTGGTGGNEQFF | TGCGCGTCCTCAGATACCGGGGGGACAGGGGGCAATGAGCAGTTCTTC
TRBD1 | few | TRBJ1-4 | TRBV18 | CASSPRTGAQVEKLFF | TGTGCCAGCTCACCCCGGACAGGGGCACAGGTTGAAAAACTGTTTTTT
TRBD1 | - | TRBJ2-1 | TRBV6-5 | CASSYPGQGAHNEQFF | TGTGCCAGCAGTTACCCCGGACAGGGAGCTCACAATGAGCAGTTCTTC
- | - | TRBJ2-3 | TRBV5-1 | CASSLTFNRADTQYF | TGCGCCAGCAGCCTGACCTTTAACCGGGCAGATACGCAGTATTTT
TRBD2 | - | TRBJ2-1 | TRBV5-1 | CASSSGLASTYNEQFF | TGCGCCAGCAGCTCCGGACTAGCGAGTACCTACAATGAGCAGTTCTTC
- | - | TRBJ1-5 | TRBV19 | CASSIDTGSNQPQHF | TGTGCCAGTAGTATCGACACGGGGAGCAATCAGCCCCAGCATTTT
- | - | TRBJ1-2 | TRBV7-6 | CTSSPGTQPGYGYTF | TGTACCAGCAGCCCCGGGACTCAACCGGGCTATGGCTACACCTTC
TRBD2 | - | TRBJ2-7 | TRBV6-5 | CASSYGGSYEQYF | TGTGCCAGCAGTTATGGCGGGAGCTACGAGCAGTACTTC
- | - | TRBJ1-2 | TRBV7-9 | CASSSVPGLTPYTF | TGTGCCAGCAGCTCAGTCCCGGGACTAACTCCCTACACCTTC
TRBD2 | few | TRBJ2-3 | TRBV9 | CASSPTSGTDTQYF | TGTGCCAGCAGCCCGACTAGCGGGACAGATACGCAGTATTTT
- | - | TRBJ2-3 | TRBV7-3 | CASSSLRGDTQYF | TGTGCCAGCAGCTCCCTAAGGGGGGATACGCAGTATTTT
TRBD2 | - | TRBJ2-5 | TRBV2 | CASSPGGETQYF | TGTGCCAGCAGTCCGGGAGGTGAGACCCAGTACTTC
TRBD2 | once | TRBJ2-7 | TRBV19 | CASRRLAGGSYEQYF | TGTGCCAGTAGGAGATTAGCGGGAGGATCCTACGAGCAGTACTTC
TRBD1 | - | TRBJ1-1 | TRBV19 | CASSQGDSFTEAFF | TGTGCCAGTAGCCAGGGGGACAGCTTCACTGAAGCTTTCTTT
TRBD2 | - | TRBJ2-4 | TRBV5-1 | CASSLELAGAKNIQYF | TGCGCCAGCAGCTTGGAACTAGCGGGAGCCAAAAACATTCAGTACTTC
- | - | TRBJ2-5 | TRBV9 | CASSVEWFSQETQYF | TGTGCCAGCAGCGTAGAGTGGTTTAGTCAAGAGACCCAGTACTTC
TRBD2 | - | TRBJ2-2 | TRBV2 | CASSEWLADTGELFF | TGTGCCAGCAGTGAATGGCTAGCGGACACCGGGGAGCTGTTTTTT
- | few | TRBJ1-2 | TRBV5-4 | CASSLVPLQGSLGYGYTF | TGTGCCAGCAGCTTAGTCCCCTTACAGGGTTCTTTGGGCTATGGCTACACCTTC
TRBD1 | once | TRBJ1-2 | TRBV27 | CASTGTGGRNNYGYTF | TGTGCCAGCACCGGGACAGGGGGTAGAAATAACTATGGCTACACCTTC